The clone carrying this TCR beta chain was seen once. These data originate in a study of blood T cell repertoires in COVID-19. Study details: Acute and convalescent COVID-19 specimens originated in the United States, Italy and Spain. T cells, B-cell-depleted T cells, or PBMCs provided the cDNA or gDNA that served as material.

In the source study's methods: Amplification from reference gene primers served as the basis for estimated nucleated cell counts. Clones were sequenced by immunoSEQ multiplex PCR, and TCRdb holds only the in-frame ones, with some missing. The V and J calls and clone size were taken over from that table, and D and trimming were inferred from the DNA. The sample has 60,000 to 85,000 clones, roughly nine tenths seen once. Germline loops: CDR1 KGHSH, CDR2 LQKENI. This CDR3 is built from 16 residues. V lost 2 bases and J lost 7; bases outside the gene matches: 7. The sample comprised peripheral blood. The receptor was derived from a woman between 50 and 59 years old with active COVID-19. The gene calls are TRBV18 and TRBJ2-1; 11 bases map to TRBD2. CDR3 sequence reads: CASSPINGLAGNEQFF. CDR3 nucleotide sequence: TGTGCCAGCTCACCAATAAACGGACTAGCGGGTAATGAGCAGTTCTTC.